This T cell receptor (beta chain) appears in the sequencing data of a study of regulatory T cells in long-lasting Graves disease. The time point: newly diagnosed GD, antithyroid drugs for less than 3 months. PBMC RNA was the source of the TCR library. Researchers made TCR beta libraries by using iRepertoire HTBI primers and running Arm-PCR on CDR3 regions. One entry per CDR3 protein, called by TCRdb with MiXCR from the multiplex PCR reads. Among 400,000 to 650,000 distinct CDR3 sequences, about 16% were seen once, and the ten largest hold 25%. V dropped 6 bases and J dropped 1 base, with 9 bases sitting between them. This CDR3 has 13 amino acids. The same specimen was also included in a second study, on T cells in Graves' hyperthyroidism and ophthalmopathy.

The sequencing here drew on peripheral blood mononuclear cells (PBMCs), taken at new diagnosis, from a patient treated with antithyroid drugs. The chain uses TRBV12-3 or TRBV12-4 and TRBJ1-1; D gene uncertain. This TCR came from a woman aged 35-60 years with Graves disease. CDR3 amino acids: CASSSVPNTEAFF. In DNA form, the CDR3 reads TGTGCCAGCAGCTCGGTACCGAACACTGAAGCTTTCTTT.